This TCR beta chain emerged from a study of CD8 T cells in ankylosing spondylitis (dated by TCRdb to the late 2010s). At the level of the whole study: The study profiled T cell receptor beta repertoires in healthy donors and ankylosing spondylitis patients to find disease-linked TCR variants. The full study cohort comprised about 23 ankylosing spondylitis patients and over a hundred healthy donors. Peripheral blood was sampled, and synovial fluid was additionally collected from ankylosing spondylitis patients. Points the paper makes about the study in general: Some motif variants had previously been reported in the synovial fluid and blood of reactive arthritis patients, which suggests shared mechanisms of disease initiation. A TCR beta motif of several highly homologous amino acid variants appeared characteristic of blood from ankylosing spondylitis patients. The disease-linked clones were reported as significantly enriched in matched synovial fluid samples from ankylosing spondylitis patients. The disease-linked clones had a CD8+ phenotype and were found at relatively low frequencies in peripheral blood.

The run used an Illumina HiSeq 2500. Quantitative 5'-RACE with molecular barcodes was used to prepare TCR beta libraries. Per the authors' processing: Disease-linked TCR variants were identified with a new computational method built on a probabilistic model of VDJ rearrangement. TCRdb reran the public reads through fastp at Q25 and MiXCR, keeping productive beta chains. Rows with a matching CDR3 protein are joined into one entry that keeps the most common DNA and genes. The V and J calls reflect TCRdb's pipeline rather than the authors' work. The table for this sample lists some 200,000 distinct CDR3 sequences; around a sixth of them were counted only once. The ten top clones hold 4.3% of the sample. Based on the germline V gene, the CDR1 and CDR2 sequences are SNHLY and FYNNEI. V lost 6 bases and J lost 1 base; the stretch between them is 15 bases long. The CDR3 covers 15 residues, taking in both the cysteine and the phenylalanine. The CDR3 DNA has 45 bases and is translated from base 1.

This clonotype was seen many times. Its specific antigen is unknown. No qualities accompany the bases; no much larger clone lies one base away. The clonotype was recovered from a male donor between 10 and 30 years old with ankylosing spondylitis or in good health (not recorded which). Donor details come from another sample of the same person, matched by shared clones. Sequencing was performed on blood, either unsorted or a sorted T cell fraction (not recorded which). The rearranged segments are TRBV2 and TRBJ2-5, with the D call perhaps TRBD1 or TRBD2, as 5 bases match in each case. The CDR3: CASSRGGGPQETQYF. The DNA sequence is TGTGCCAGCAGCAGAGGTGGGGGTCCCCAAGAGACCCAGTACTTC.